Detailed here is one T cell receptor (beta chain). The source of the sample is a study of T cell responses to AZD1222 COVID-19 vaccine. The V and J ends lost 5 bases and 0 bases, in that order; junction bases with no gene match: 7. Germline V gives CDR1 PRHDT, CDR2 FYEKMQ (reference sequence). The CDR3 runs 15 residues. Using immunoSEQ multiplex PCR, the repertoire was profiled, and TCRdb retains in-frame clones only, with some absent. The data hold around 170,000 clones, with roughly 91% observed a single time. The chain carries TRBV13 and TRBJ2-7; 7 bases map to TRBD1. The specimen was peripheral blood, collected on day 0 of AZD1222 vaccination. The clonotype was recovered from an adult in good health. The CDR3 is CASSLGTASSYEQYF. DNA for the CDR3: TGTGCCAGCAGCCTCGGGACAGCTAGCTCCTACGAGCAGTACTTC.